These T cell receptor beta chains were read from a single sample in a study of blood T cell repertoires in COVID-19. TCRdb's copy holds only in-frame clones and misses some; the assay was immunoSEQ multiplex PCR. Among a few hundred thousand clones listed, around 80% were seen once. Sequenced: peripheral blood. These receptors came from a woman at least 80 years old with acute or convalescent COVID-19. CDR3s include the opening cysteine and the closing phenylalanine or tryptophan. D genes are given only for firm matches. Size is omitted from some rows. Given values are once, few, many or a class for expanded clones.

TRBD1	TRBV5-8	TRBJ2-5	-	TGTGCCAGCAGCACAGACAGGGGGCCAGGAGAGACCCAGTACTTC	CASSTDRGPGETQYF
TRBD1	TRBV5-5	TRBJ1-1	many	TGTGCCAGCAGCCTCGGGACAGGGCGTCCTGAAGCTTTCTTT	CASSLGTGRPEAFF
-	TRBV7-9	TRBJ1-6	once	TGTGCCAGCAGCCTCCCGGGTTTACCACCCCTCCACTTT	CASSLPGLPPLHF
-	TRBV20-1	TRBJ1-2	-	TGCAGTGCTACGGACAGCGGTGGCTACACCTTC	CSATDSGGYTF
-	TRBV6-4	TRBJ1-5	-	TGTGCCAGCGGAGGGCCTGGGCTTCGGCAGCCCCAGCATTTT	CASGGPGLRQPQHF
-	TRBV6-6	TRBJ1-1	-	TGTGCCAGCAGTTACTCCCGGACGGGGTTGGACACTGAAGCTTTCTTT	CASSYSRTGLDTEAFF
-	TRBV7-9	TRBJ2-5	-	TGTGCCAGCAGCTCCCGAAACATCCAAGAGACCCAGTACTTC	CASSSRNIQETQYF
TRBD1	TRBV29-1	TRBJ1-3	once	TGCAGCGTTGTGGGACAGGGATGGGACACCATATATTTT	CSVVGQGWDTIYF
TRBD1	TRBV30	TRBJ1-1	-	TGTGCCTGGACGCACCCAACAGGGGGTGCTGAAGCTTTCTTT	CAWTHPTGGAEAFF
-	TRBV3-1/TRBV3-2	TRBJ2-3	-	TGTGCCAGCAGCCAAGGTCCGGACTACAGCACAGATACGCAGTATTTT	CASSQGPDYSTDTQYF
-	TRBV7-2	TRBJ2-7	few	TGTGCCAGCAGCTTAAGAGACGAGCAGTACTTC	CASSLRDEQYF
TRBD1	TRBV4-2	TRBJ2-4	-	TGTGCCAGCAGCCAGGCCCGGACAGGGAAGGCCAAAAACATTCAGTACTTC	CASSQARTGKAKNIQYF
TRBD1	TRBV6-2/TRBV6-3	TRBJ1-1	-	TGTGCCAGCAGTCAGGGACAGGAAGCTTTCTTT	CASSQGQEAFF
-	TRBV11-2	TRBJ1-5	-	TGTGCCAGCAGCGAACAGGAATCTCAGCCCCAGCATTTT	CASSEQESQPQHF
-	TRBV5-8	TRBJ2-7	-	TGTGCCAGCAGCCATGACAGCTACGAGCAGTACTTC	CASSHDSYEQYF
TRBD2	TRBV6-1	TRBJ2-2	-	TGTGCCAGCAGTGTCGGGACTAGCGGGAGGACCGGGGAGCTGTTTTTT	CASSVGTSGRTGELFF
-	TRBV4-1	TRBJ2-5	-	TGCGCCAGCAGCCTCACACAGGGAGGGTCTCAAGAGACCCAGTACTTC	CASSLTQGGSQETQYF
-	TRBV10-3	TRBJ2-7	-	TGTGCCATCAGTGAGTCGAGGGTAATCGACGAGCAGTACTTC	CAISESRVIDEQYF
TRBD1	TRBV11-1	TRBJ1-5	-	TGTGCCAGCAGCAGAGACAGGGATCAGCCCCAGCATTTT	CASSRDRDQPQHF
TRBD1	TRBV27	TRBJ1-5	once	TGTGCCAGCAGTCCCAGAGGGGGCTTCGTTAGCAATCAGCCCCAGCATTTT	CASSPRGGFVSNQPQHF
-	TRBV13	TRBJ1-1	-	TGTGCCAGCAGCCATGGCGGCCCTGCCCGTGAAGCTTTCTTT	CASSHGGPAREAFF
-	TRBV7-8	TRBJ2-5	-	TGTGCCAGCAGCTCCGGGACTTCGCAAGAGACCCAGTACTTC	CASSSGTSQETQYF
-	TRBV19	TRBJ1-1	-	TGTGCCAGTAATTTTGGGCTGAACACTGAAGCTTTCTTT	CASNFGLNTEAFF
-	TRBV7-3	TRBJ2-1	-	TGTGCCAGCAGCCCCCTACAGGGGGGGTTGATGAGAGGGTCCTACAATGAGCAGTTCTTC	CASSPLQGGLMRGSYNEQFF
-	TRBV28	TRBJ1-6	-	TGTGCCAGCAGTTTATTTTCAGGGGCTAGGGCTTCACCCCTCCACTTT	CASSLFSGARASPLHF
-	TRBV5-1	TRBJ2-1	once	TGCGCCAGCAGCTTGGCGGGTGAGCAGTTCTTC	CASSLAGEQFF
TRBD1	TRBV18	TRBJ2-7	few	TGTGCCAGCTCAACGGGACAGGGGGCGCCCGAGCAGTACTTC	CASSTGQGAPEQYF
-	TRBV30	TRBJ2-7	-	TGTGCCTGGGGCCCACAGGTCCACGAGCAGTACTTC	CAWGPQVHEQYF
TRBD1	TRBV7-8	TRBJ1-1	once	TGTGCCAGCAGCTTAGAGGGCAGGGGGACTGAAGCTTTCTTT	CASSLEGRGTEAFF
-	TRBV18	TRBJ2-7	once	TGTGCCAGCTCACCAACTCCCCCACCAGGGACCTACGAGCAGTACTTC	CASSPTPPPGTYEQYF
-	TRBV11-1	TRBJ2-2	-	TGTGCCAGCAGCTTGGACAGAGGGACAAACACCGGGGAGCTGTTTTTT	CASSLDRGTNTGELFF
-	TRBV7-9	TRBJ2-3	-	TGTGCCAGCAGCCTAGCGTTTACGGCAGATACGCAGTATTTT	CASSLAFTADTQYF
TRBD1	TRBV23-1	TRBJ2-5	-	TGCGCCAATCCGACAGGGGGTCCTGAGACCCAGTACTTC	CANPTGGPETQYF
-	TRBV12-3/TRBV12-4	TRBJ1-1	-	TGTGCCAGCAGTAGAGGACAGTCCGGTGAAGCTTTCTTT	CASSRGQSGEAFF
-	TRBV3-1/TRBV3-2	TRBJ1-6	-	TGTGCCAGCAGCCAAGATCAGATGGATTCACCCCTCCACTTT	CASSQDQMDSPLHF
TRBD1	TRBV29-1	TRBJ2-7	-	TGCAGCGTGGAACAGGGGGGCTACGAGCAGTACTTC	CSVEQGGYEQYF
TRBD2	TRBV7-8	TRBJ2-3	-	TGTGCCAGCAGCTTAGGGATAGCGGGAGCCGCGTATTTT	CASSLGIAGAAYF
-	TRBV2	TRBJ2-1	-	TGTGCCAGCAGGCTTTCGGGGGACAATGAGCAGTTCTTC	CASRLSGDNEQFF
TRBD2	TRBV9	TRBJ2-3	-	TGTGCCAGCAGCGTAGCGGGAGGGCCGGTGAGCACAGATACGCAGTATTTT	CASSVAGGPVSTDTQYF
-	TRBV7-9	TRBJ2-5	-	TGTGCCAGCAGCTTAATGCTGAGCCAAGAGACCCAGTACTTC	CASSLMLSQETQYF
-	TRBV28	TRBJ2-4	few	TGTGCCAGCGGAACGGCCCTCCTCCTGGCGGGAAACATTCAGTACTTC	CASGTALLLAGNIQYF
-	TRBV27	TRBJ2-3	-	TGTGCCAGCAGTTTAGGGGCCCCCACAGATACGCAGTATTTT	CASSLGAPTDTQYF
-	TRBV7-2	TRBJ1-6	once	TGTGCCAGCAGCTCGACCGGGATTAATAATTCACCCCTCCACTTT	CASSSTGINNSPLHF
TRBD1	TRBV19	TRBJ2-6	-	TGTGCCAGTAGTTTACAGGGGACCCCTGGGGCCAACGTCCTGACTTTC	CASSLQGTPGANVLTF
TRBD1	TRBV11-2	TRBJ1-1	-	TGTGCCAGCAGCTTGGGACAGTCGAACACTGAAGCTTTCTTT	CASSLGQSNTEAFF
-	TRBV18	TRBJ2-7	-	TGTGCCAGCTCCGCGACATCCTCCTACGAGCAGTACTTC	CASSATSSYEQYF
TRBD1	TRBV6-1	TRBJ1-4	-	TGTGCCAGCAGTGAGACAGGGGCGTGGGAAAAACTGTTTTTT	CASSETGAWEKLFF
-	TRBV18	TRBJ1-4	-	TGTGCCAGCTCACGGTTGATAAATCACTCAACTAATGAAAAACTGTTTTTT	CASSRLINHSTNEKLFF